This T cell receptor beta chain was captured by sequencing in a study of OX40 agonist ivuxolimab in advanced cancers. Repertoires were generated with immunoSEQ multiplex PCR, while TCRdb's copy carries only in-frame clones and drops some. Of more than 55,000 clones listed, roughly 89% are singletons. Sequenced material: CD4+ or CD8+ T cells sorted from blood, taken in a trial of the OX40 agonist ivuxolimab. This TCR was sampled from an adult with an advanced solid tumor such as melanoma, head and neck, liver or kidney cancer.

The CDR3 is CASTPGEAKNIQYF. The CDR3 DNA follows: TGTGCCAGCACCCCTGGGGAGGCCAAAAACATTCAGTACTTC. The V call is TRBV28, the J call TRBJ2-4; perhaps TRBD2 as D (5 bases). CDR1 and CDR2 from the germline V gene are MDHEN and SYDVKM. CDR3 length: 14 amino acids. Trimming left V 7 bases short and J 1 base short, with 11 bases between.